This T cell receptor beta chain originates from a study of T-cell memory formation after mild COVID-19 (dated by TCRdb to the early 2020s). In the study overall: Most TCR sequence clusters were specific to one of the two donors. Longitudinal TCRalpha and TCRbeta repertoire sequencing tracked T-cell clones expanding and contracting after mild COVID-19 in two donors. Two young, previously healthy adult volunteers, one female and one male, were included in the cohort. General study outcomes and caveats: The study included only two mild cases, and larger cohorts that include severe cases with pre-infection samples were judged to be necessary. Some responding clones were detected in pre-infection memory, which suggested that pre-existing cross-reactive memory T cells had joined the SARS-CoV-2 response. Clones contracting from day 15 to 85 had balanced CD4/CD8 phenotypes, while a second wave expanding from day 15 to 37 was biased towards CD4+. Contracting CD4+ clones appeared mostly in the CM and EM memory subsets, whereas CD8+ clones were enriched in EMRA. The second-wave clones that peaked on day 37 were not confirmed to be SARS-CoV-2 specific.

PBMCs were isolated by Ficoll-Paque density gradient centrifugation. The germline V gene (reference sequence) specifies SGHKS as CDR1 and YYEKEE as CDR2. There are 17 amino acids in the CDR3, from cysteine to phenylalanine inclusive. Only the CDR3 DNA stays, 51 bases, in frame from base 1. Relative to germline, V is missing 0 bases and J is missing 6 bases, with 6 bases of the junction outside any gene match. As concerns this clonotype: This receptor's antigen is unknown. The input lacks base qualities; no much larger clone sits a single base away.

This sample was sequenced with an Illumina NovaSeq 6000. Using 5'RACE with constant-segment primers, TCRalpha and TCRbeta cDNA libraries were constructed, with sample barcodes and unique molecular identifiers added in the process. Trizol reagent was used to extract RNA from every sample. Amplification of the libraries took two PCR steps, and the second step added a second sample barcode plus Illumina TruSeq adapters. The libraries were sequenced on an Illumina NovaSeq using 2 x 150 bp paired-end reads. The published analysis was carried out like this. Reads were demultiplexed and collapsed into UMI-guided consensus sequences with migec v1.2.7. Using mixcr v2.1.11, UMI consensuses were aligned to TRA and TRB V and J templates and then assembled into clonotypes. Expanded or contracted clonotypes were those called significant by both edgeR and NoisET, with noise models trained on biological replicates. For edgeR calls, a false discovery rate-adjusted p below 0.01 and a log2 fold-change threshold of 1 were applied. As an exploratory analysis of dynamics, max-normalized trajectories of the 1000 most abundant clonotypes were examined with PCA combined with hierarchical clustering. Separately sequenced CD4+ and CD8+ repertoires were used to assign a CD4 or CD8 phenotype to each responding clone. Clones were called with MiXCR by TCRdb after fastp trimmed the public reads at Q25, and only in-frame beta chains were retained. Records with the same CDR3 protein are collapsed into one entry carrying the most frequent genes and DNA. For this entry, the V and J calls and clone size follow TCRdb and not the study's own pipeline. This sample holds some 410,000 distinct CDR3 sequences; about 25% were observed only once. 13% of the sample rests with the top ten.

The source material was PBMCs or a T cell subset sorted from them (not recorded which). This clonotype was obtained from an adult woman who had mild COVID-19 (a few samples of this study predate the infection). The sample titles of this study are shuffled in the database, so cell type and time point are left out; the donor was told from shared clones. The chain uses TRBV5-5 and TRBJ2-1; the junction holds 13 bases that match TRBD2. The CDR3 amino acid sequence is: CASSLGTSGRGGNEQFF. The sequenced DNA: TGTGCCAGCAGCTTGGGGACTAGCGGGAGAGGGGGCAATGAGCAGTTCTTC.